This T cell receptor beta chain was sequenced in a study of blood T cells in healthy people across ages. Next came a second PCR, run for about 6 to 11 cycles, which used a sample-barcoded 5' primer along with a J-beta primer mix. TCRdb recomputed calls from the 5' RACE reads with MiXCR, one row per CDR3 protein. The sample has 1.8 million or so distinct CDR3 sequences; roughly two fifths are singletons. This clonotype occurred a few times. Its antigen is as yet unknown. General study findings and limits: Donor CMV status, an unknown factor, possibly confounded changes in expanded clonotypes.

Per-sample PBMC isolation yielded at least 7 million cells. Material for sequencing was blood. The sequence derives from a human donor in good health.

The CDR3 protein is CASTFDGRNNEQFF. Written as DNA, the CDR3 is TGTGCCAGCACCTTCGACGGCAGAAACAATGAGCAGTTCTTC. The gene calls are TRBV6-6 and TRBJ2-1; D not resolved. The germline V gene has CDR1 MNHNY and CDR2 SVGAGI (reference sequence). The CDR3 runs 14 residues. V gave up 7 bases and J gave up 5 bases, with 15 bases separating them.